Detailed here is one T cell receptor (beta chain). The antigen is unknown. The run of the v3.0 immunoSEQ assay was at survey level. Clones were read by immunoSEQ multiplex PCR, and TCRdb kept only the in-frame ones, dropping some. The data hold just under 40,000 clones, with approximately 86% observed a single time. The entry originates in a study of long-term antiretroviral therapy in people with HIV. Germline CDR1 LGHNA, CDR2 YSLEER. The CDR3 contains 17 residues. The V gene lost 1 base and the J gene lost 2 bases, with 16 bases spanning the gap. Study results and limitations: Those clones which expanded before ART made up the dominant part of the repertoire at all time points.

The chain is built from TRBV4-3 and TRBJ2-3, with a possible D match to TRBD2 (5 bases). This TCR derives from a woman aged 18 to 35 with HIV. Sequencing was performed on unsorted PBMCs, taken just before starting antiretroviral therapy. The CDR3 sequence: CASSQAPPSGLTDTQYF. CDR3 DNA sequence: TGCGCCAGCAGCCAAGCCCCACCGAGCGGTCTCACAGATACGCAGTATTTT.